The 12 T cell receptor beta chains presented below share a single source sample, sequenced in a study of early T cells in non-severe SARS-CoV-2 infection. TCRdb reprocessed the 5' RACE reads via MiXCR and lists one record per CDR3 protein. The sample holds under 70,000 distinct CDR3 sequences, approximately 6% seen once. The source was whole blood, collected at baseline. Every receptor here comes from an adult who was a healthcare worker with PCR-confirmed SARS-CoV-2 infection or an uninfected control (not recorded which).

Many counts were recorded for this clonotype. The rearrangement joins TRBV6-6 to TRBJ1-2; TRBD1 matches at 11 bases. The trim removed 5 bases at V and 4 bases at J, leaving 6 bases unmatched. CDR1 and CDR2 (germline): MNHNY, SVGAGI (reference sequence). This CDR3 region has 15 residues. The CDR3 spells CASSPRTGGRYGYTF. The CDR3 DNA is TGTGCCAGCAGTCCAAGGACAGGGGGCCGCTATGGCTACACCTTC.

The V call is TRBV6-5, the J call TRBJ1-1, with D tentatively TRBD1 (5 bases). V gave up 3 bases and J gave up 1 base, with 21 bases separating them. There are 18 residues in the CDR3. Germline loops: CDR1 MNHEY, CDR2 SVGAGI. The CDR3 loop is CASSYIEYQGQGNTEAFF. The CDR3 DNA is TGTGCCAGCAGTTATATCGAATACCAAGGGCAGGGGAACACTGAAGCTTTCTTT.

In this sample, this clonotype turned up many times. The V and J genes are TRBV5-4 and TRBJ1-3; no definite D call. The V and J ends lost 3 bases and 3 bases respectively, with 7 bases between them. The CDR3 totals 13 residues. From germline, CDR1 is SGHNT and CDR2 YYREEE (reference sequence). CDR3 coding DNA: TGTGCCAGCAGCTCCCAGAATGGAAACACCATATATTTT. This translates into CASSSQNGNTIYF.

This clonotype showed up many times. This sequence joins TRBV27 and TRBJ2-7; TRBD2 matches 9 bases. Germline-derived CDR1 and CDR2 are MNHEY and SMNVEV (reference sequence). J gave up 3 bases and V 1 base, and 4 bases lay outside the gene matches. The CDR3 runs to 15 residues. CDR3 nucleotides: TGTGCCAGCAGTTTATTGCCAGCGGGAGGCTACGAGCAGTACTTC. Residues: CASSLLPAGGYEQYF.

This clonotype has a count of ten or more. The chain employs TRBV29-1 and TRBJ2-3, with 7 bases that match TRBD1. The ends lost 3 bases at V and 5 bases at J; junction bases unmatched: 8. The CDR3 extends over 14 amino acids. Germline assignment: CDR1 SQVTM and CDR2 ANQGSEA. CDR3 loop: CSVDEGQRQDTQYF. CDR3 DNA: TGCAGCGTTGACGAGGGACAGAGACAAGATACGCAGTATTTT.

This clonotype has ten or more counts. The chain joins TRBV4-3 to TRBJ1-2, with D perhaps matching TRBD1 (5 bases). V was pared by 0 bases and J by 6 bases, with 11 bases between. The CDR3 runs 14 residues. CDR1 and CDR2 from the germline V gene are LGHNA and YSLEER. DNA of the CDR3: TGCGCCAGCAGCCAAGATTCAGGGTGGAATGGCTACACCTTC. Translating gives CASSQDSGWNGYTF.

Many counts were recorded for this clonotype. V gene TRBV12-3 or TRBV12-4 combines with J gene TRBJ2-7, with 12 positions matching TRBD2. CDR3 length: 17 amino acids. The V gene end was trimmed by 5 bases and the J gene end by 1 base; junction bases not matched to a gene: 9. The CDR3 nucleotides read TGTGCCAGCAGTAACCCCCGGACTAGCGGGATTTCCTACGAGCAGTACTTC. This translates into CASSNPRTSGISYEQYF.

This clonotype appeared many times. The chain recombines TRBV27 with TRBJ1-1; weak D call: TRBD1 (6 bases). Germline values: CDR1 MNHEY, CDR2 SMNVEV (reference sequence). This CDR3 contains 15 residues. V was shortened by 3 bases and J by 4 bases, with 15 bases between the two germline ends. The CDR3 DNA follows: TGTGCCAGCAGTTTGGGCGGGGGCTGGGGCACTGAAGCTTTCTTT. Encoded protein: CASSLGGGWGTEAFF.

This clonotype was seen repeatedly, ten times or more. The chain links TRBV6-5 to TRBJ1-3, with 11 bases lining up with TRBD1. CDR1 is MNHEY and CDR2 is SVGAGI in the germline V gene. V shed 6 bases, J shed 2 bases, and the junction held 9 bases outside the gene matches. The CDR3 sequence is 17 residues long. In nucleotides, the CDR3 is TGTGCCAGCAGGCTGTCGTTGGACAGGGGGCCTGGAAACACCATATATTTT. Its translation: CASRLSLDRGPGNTIYF.

Notes on this clonotype: One end of the junction fails to match germline, which may point to a read error. The chain combines TRBV12-3 or TRBV12-4 with TRBJ2-7, with D maybe TRBD2 (5 bases). The CDR3 extends over 16 amino acids. CDR3 sequence: CASRPRTQDFSSEQYF. Written as DNA, the CDR3 is TGTGCCAGCAGACCCCGTACTCAGGACTTCTCCTCCGAGCAGTACTTC.

Only a few counts were recorded for this clonotype. The chain joins TRBV18 to TRBJ2-2; no clear D. Germline assignment: CDR1 KGHSH and CDR2 LQKENI. Deletions cut 3 bases from V and 1 base from J, with 9 bases between. The CDR3 has 15 amino acids. CDR3 region: CASSPGIGNTGELFF. The CDR3 nucleotides read TGTGCCAGCTCACCGGGAATTGGGAACACCGGGGAGCTGTTTTTT.

This clonotype was counted a few times. V gene TRBV27 combines with J gene TRBJ2-3; possibly TRBD2 for D (6 bases). This CDR3 has 17 residues. V was clipped by 4 bases and J by 0 bases, with 17 bases between them. CDR1 MNHEY and CDR2 SMNVEV come from the germline V gene (reference sequence). CDR3 in DNA: TGTGCCAGCAGTTCGCTTGGGACTTTATTGAGCACAGATACGCAGTATTTT. Translating gives CASSSLGTLLSTDTQYF.